This entry lists 3 T cell receptor beta chains sequenced from one sample in a study of shared clonotypes between healthy human individuals (dated by TCRdb to the early 2020s). Receptors were amplified or captured by the immunoSEQ multiplex PCR assay. Held by TCRdb, this immuneACCESS table contains in-frame sequences only and omits some clones. Under half of the omission traces to an unresolved V gene where checked; the cause of the rest is unknown. Here the sample has around 990,000 clones; roughly 77% occur a single time. Roughly 0.9% of the sample is held by the ten biggest clonotypes. Material: memory CD4+ T cells from PBMCs. Taken with the paper, the label for cell subset or site translates to: CD45RA-negative fraction. The receptors originated from a man between 18 and 29 years old in good health. Some clones in this sample may be carry-over from other donors' samples.

CDR3 loop: CAWSVTSGTSPQYF. CDR3 DNA sequence: TGTGCCTGGAGTGTAACTAGCGGCACATCTCCCCAGTACTTC. V gene TRBV30 combines with J gene TRBJ2-7; TRBD2 matches at 8 bases. Germline loops: CDR1 GTSNPN, CDR2 SVGIG (reference sequence). Unmatched junction bases numbered 11, after V lost 0 bases and J lost 10 bases. There are 14 residues in the CDR3. The variable domain in full, completed from reference TRBV30 and TRBJ2-7, reads SQTIHQWPATLVQPVGSPLSLECTVEGTSNPNLYWYRQAAGRGLQLLFYSVGIGQISSEVPQNLSASRPQDRQFILSSKKLLLSDSGFYLCAWSVTSGTSPQYFGPGTRLTVT.

This clone came up a few times. The V gene is TRBV4-3, the J gene TRBJ1-5; D unresolved. Trimming left V 3 bases short and J 2 bases short, with 5 bases between. Germline CDR1 LGHNA, CDR2 YSLEER. The CDR3 runs to 13 residues. As DNA, the CDR3 is TGCGCCAGCAGCCAGCGGGGCAATCAGCCCCAGCATTTT. As protein: CASSQRGNQPQHF.

The chain recombines TRBV28 with TRBJ1-2; possible D gene TRBD1, 5 bases. This CDR3 spans 13 amino acids. The ends were cut back, 6 bases at V and 4 bases at J, with 12 bases in the middle. Germline V gene data show CDR1 as MDHEN and CDR2 as SYDVKM. In DNA form, the CDR3 reads TGTGCCAGCAGACTAACAGGACTCTATGGCTACACCTTC. Residues: CASRLTGLYGYTF.